A single sample gave rise to the 23 T cell receptor beta chains below, sequenced in a study of blood T cells in healthy people across ages. With a J-beta primer mix and a sample-barcoded 5' primer, a second PCR ran about 6 to 11 cycles. TCRdb used MiXCR to reprocess the 5' RACE reads, holding one entry per CDR3 protein. The sample carries 800,000 or so distinct CDR3 sequences, approximately 65% recorded once. Material: blood. The receptor set was obtained from a man under 40 in good health.

V is TRBV24-1 and J is TRBJ2-5; 9 bases agree with TRBD2. V was pared by 2 bases and J by 2 bases, with 5 bases of the junction left unmatched. CDR1 is KGHDR and CDR2 is SFDVKD in the germline V gene. This CDR3 region has 16 residues. The CDR3 nucleotides read TGTGCCACCAGTGATTACGGGACTAGCATTCAAGAGACCCAGTACTTC. It codes for CATSDYGTSIQETQYF.

The genes are TRBV6-1 and TRBJ1-6; TRBD1 might be the D (5 bases). CDR1 and CDR2 (germline): MNHNS, SASEGT. This CDR3 comprises 15 residues. V lost 1 base, J lost 8 bases, and 12 bases lay in between. The CDR3 loop is CASSEVAGLDSPLHF. The DNA of the CDR3 is TGTGCCAGCAGTGAAGTCGCAGGGCTCGATTCACCCCTCCACTTT.

The chain combines TRBV7-2 with TRBJ2-1, with 9 bases fitting TRBD1. This CDR3 has 14 amino acids. Per the germline V gene, CDR1 is SGHTA and CDR2 is FQGNSA. The junction had 6 bases not matched to a gene; V was cut back by 5 bases and J by 7 bases. CDR3 bases: TGTGCCAGCAGCCCCCCGACAGGGGGGAATGAGCAGTTCTTC. Translated: CASSPPTGGNEQFF.

This clonotype showed up many times. The V gene is TRBV7-3, the J gene TRBJ2-1; possibly TRBD2 for D (6 bases). V lost 1 base, J lost 4 bases, and 14 bases lay in between. Germline CDR1 SGHTA, CDR2 FQGTGA. This CDR3 has 16 amino acids. DNA of the CDR3: TGTGCCAGCAGCTTAAGGGCGCGGGGACCTTACAATGAGCAGTTCTTC. Protein sequence: CASSLRARGPYNEQFF.

This clonotype was seen once. This chain links TRBV13 with TRBJ2-5; TRBD1 might be the D (6 bases). Trimming took off 1 base at V and 1 base at J, with 13 bases between the two ends. The germline gives CDR1 PRHDT, CDR2 FYEKMQ (reference sequence). The CDR3 spans 16 residues. The CDR3 DNA reads TGTGCCAGCAGCTTAGTTGGAACAGGGCGCCAAGAGACCCAGTACTTC. It is translated as CASSLVGTGRQETQYF.

Note on this clonotype: One end of the junction varies from germline; a read error may be responsible. This chain links TRBV5-1 with TRBJ2-7; D not certain. Germline values: CDR1 SGHRS, CDR2 YFSETQ. This CDR3 comprises 12 residues. In nucleotides, the CDR3 is TGCGCCAGCAGCTGGAGCTCCGACGAGCAGTACTTC. Amino acid sequence: CASSWSSDEQYF.

There are a few counts of this clonotype. This chain joins TRBV4-2 and TRBJ1-2, with D unclear. The CDR3 runs to 13 residues. The germline V gene encodes CDR1 LGHNA and CDR2 YNFKEQ. V was trimmed by 2 bases and J by 4 bases, leaving 8 bases between them. CDR3 loop: CASSQPGLYGYTF. Here the CDR3 DNA reads TGTGCCAGCAGCCAACCCGGCCTCTATGGCTACACCTTC.

This clonotype was seen more than once but under ten times. The chain combines TRBV6-7 with TRBJ2-2; 11 nucleotides align to TRBD2. TRBV6-7 is an ORF, and what it does is uncertain. CDR3 size: 16 residues. Trimming took 4 bases from V and 5 from J; bases not matched to a gene: 6. CDR3 loop: CASSFSGGAWTGELFF. The CDR3 DNA follows: TGTGCCAGCAGTTTTAGCGGGGGGGCGTGGACCGGGGAGCTGTTTTTT.

The J gene is TRBJ1-1, the V gene TRBV10-3; D perhaps matches TRBD1 (5 bases). Germline values: CDR1 ENHRY, CDR2 SYGVKD. V lost 3 bases and J lost 4, with 15 bases in between. This CDR3 has 15 residues. DNA for the CDR3: TGTGCCATCAGTGATCGACAGCCCCAAGGCACTGAAGCTTTCTTT. Its protein is CAISDRQPQGTEAFF.

This clonotype occurred a few times. This rearrangement joins TRBV11-2 to TRBJ2-7; the match to TRBD1 covers 7 bases. The junction had 11 bases not matched to a gene; V was cut back by 5 bases and J by 7 bases. Germline CDR1 SGHAT, CDR2 FQNNGV. This CDR3 comprises 14 residues. The CDR3 DNA is TGTGCCAGCAGCCCAGACAGGGTGGGTCGGGAGCAGTACTTC. Protein sequence: CASSPDRVGREQYF. The full variable domain, with the rest looked up from reference TRBV11-2 and TRBJ2-7, is EAGVAQSPRYKIIEKRQSVAFWCNPISGHATLYWYQQILGQGPKLLIQFQNNGVVDDSQLPKDRFSAERLKGVDSTLKIQPAKLEDSAVYLCASSPDRVGREQYFGPGTRLTVT.

This clonotype was seen a handful of times. The chain is built from TRBV7-2 and TRBJ2-1; no reliable D call. The CDR3 spans 16 residues. Trimming stripped 7 bases from V and 2 bases from J, with 18 bases between. CDR1 and CDR2 from the germline V gene are SGHTA and FQGNSA. The CDR3 DNA reads TGTGCCAGCACCCCCCCGGGTGGCCCGGCCTACAATGAGCAGTTCTTC. It yields the protein CASTPPGGPAYNEQFF.

This clonotype turned up a few times. The CDR3 is CATRAWTSSETDTQYF. Written as DNA, the CDR3 is TGTGCCACCAGGGCTTGGACTAGCAGCGAAACAGATACGCAGTATTTT. The J gene is TRBJ2-3, the V gene TRBV12-3 or TRBV12-4; 8 bases are a match to TRBD2. J was trimmed by 3 bases and V by 10 bases; bases with no gene match: 15. The CDR3 runs to 16 residues.

This clonotype was seen more than once but under ten times. CDR3 residues: CATAVVGGYEQYF. CDR3 bases: TGTGCCACCGCGGTGGTCGGAGGCTACGAGCAGTACTTC. The chain joins TRBV10-3 to TRBJ2-7, with a tentative D call TRBD2 (5 bases). V was trimmed by 10 bases and J by 3 bases, leaving 16 bases between them. This CDR3 contains 13 residues. The V gene's germline CDR1 is ENHRY and CDR2 SYGVKD.

CDR3 nucleotides: TGTGCCAGCAGCCGATCGCTCCCCTTCCAAGAGACCCAGTACTTC. Translated, it gives CASSRSLPFQETQYF. The rearrangement links TRBV7-2 to TRBJ2-5; no firm D call. The CDR3 covers 15 residues. The ends were cut back, 5 bases at V and 1 base at J, with 14 bases in the middle. CDR1 SGHTA and CDR2 FQGNSA come from the germline V gene.

The chain uses TRBV3-1 and TRBJ2-7; TRBD1 matches 7 bases. Losses at the gene ends were 4 bases for V and 0 bases for J; bases not matched to a gene: 6. CDR1 and CDR2 (germline): LGHDT, YNNKEL (reference sequence). The CDR3 consists of 15 residues. The CDR3 region is CASSPATGSSYEQYF. The CDR3 region has the DNA TGTGCCAGCAGCCCTGCGACAGGGAGCTCCTACGAGCAGTACTTC.

This clonotype was counted only a few times. The gene calls are TRBV6-2 or TRBV6-3 and TRBJ2-7; unclear D gene. Germline V gives CDR1 MNHEY, CDR2 SVGEGT. The CDR3 is made up of 14 amino acids. The ends were cut back, 4 bases at V and 0 bases at J, with 10 bases in the middle. In nucleotides, the CDR3 is TGTGCCAGCAGTTCTACCAAAAGCTCCTACGAGCAGTACTTC. It encodes CASSSTKSSYEQYF.

Here the CDR3 reads CASSPRTSYQETQYF. CDR3 sequence (DNA): TGCGCCAGCAGCCCCCGGACGAGTTACCAAGAGACCCAGTACTTC. V gene TRBV5-1 combines with J gene TRBJ2-5, with no clear D. V lost 4 bases, J lost 0 bases, and 13 bases lay in between. The CDR3 has 15 amino acids. The V gene's germline CDR1 is SGHRS and CDR2 YFSETQ.

The CDR3 spells CASSFQGRGAFF. CDR3 in DNA: TGTGCCAGCAGCTTCCAGGGGAGAGGAGCTTTCTTT. V is TRBV7-8 and J is TRBJ1-1; weak D call: TRBD1 (6 bases). Germline loops: CDR1 SGHVS, CDR2 FQNEAQ. The CDR3 is 12 residues long. Trimming cost V 3 bases and J 10 bases, with 12 bases left between them.

As regards this clonotype: A much larger clonotype is one base distant, so this may be a read error. This sequence joins TRBV7-2 and TRBJ2-5; D is undetermined. Germline CDR1 and CDR2: SGHTA and FQGNSA. Trimming shortened V by 4 bases and J by 11 bases, and 14 bases separated the two germline ends. The CDR3 is 12 amino acids. The CDR3 spells CASSSYRIKQYF. DNA for the CDR3: TGTGCCAGCAGCTCGTATAGGATCAAGCAGTACTTC.

This chain links TRBV29-1 with TRBJ2-5; 10 bases agree with TRBD2. The ends lost 2 bases at V and 3 bases at J; junction bases unmatched: 3. The CDR3 has 14 residues. Germline CDR1 reads SQVTM; CDR2 reads ANQGSEA. CDR3 protein: CSVEKRGGKETQYF. CDR3 nucleotide sequence: TGCAGCGTTGAAAAGCGGGGGGGAAAAGAGACCCAGTACTTC.

CDR3 protein: CASSLEGTAPYEQYF. Here the CDR3 DNA reads TGCGCCAGCAGCTTGGAAGGGACAGCCCCCTACGAGCAGTACTTC. This chain joins TRBV5-1 and TRBJ2-7; 7 nucleotides agree with TRBD1. Per the germline V gene, CDR1 is SGHRS and CDR2 is YFSETQ. The V and J ends lost 0 bases and 2 bases, in that order; junction bases with no gene match: 5. This CDR3 has 15 amino acids.

The chain links TRBV27 to TRBJ2-1, with 11 positions matching TRBD2. CDR3 size: 16 residues. V lost 4 bases, J lost 9 bases, and 11 bases stayed unmatched. Germline lookup yields CDR1 MNHEY and CDR2 SMNVEV (reference sequence). In nucleotides, the CDR3 is TGTGCCAGCAGTTCCCCCAAGCTAGCGGGGGGTGGTGAGCAGTTCTTC. Its translation: CASSSPKLAGGGEQFF.

This chain connects TRBV2 to TRBJ2-4, with D possibly called TRBD1 or TRBD2 (5 bases each). V was clipped by 8 bases and J by 9 bases, with 14 bases between them. This CDR3 is built from 12 residues. Looked up from germline, CDR1 is SNHLY and CDR2 is FYNNEI. CDR3 loop: CASGGAGGIQYF. The CDR3 DNA reads as TGTGCCAGCGGTGGGGCTGGGGGCATTCAGTACTTC.